These T cell receptor beta chains were read from a single sample in a study of T cells in localized non-small cell lung cancer. Some clones are missing from TCRdb's copy, which holds only in-frame ones; the method was immunoSEQ multiplex PCR. The table lists roughly 25,000 clones, roughly 84% of them singletons, with 4.8% in the top ten. Source: PBMCs, taken before any cancer treatment. The source is a man aged 35 to 70 with stage II lung adenocarcinoma. The CDR3 runs from the conserved cysteine through the conserved F or W. D genes are given only for firm matches. Size values are once, few and many counts, or a class for expanded clones, and some rows have none.

CDR3nt	CDR3aa	abundance	d_gene	v_gene	j_gene
TGTGCCAGCGGGGGCACGGGAGGCGGGGAGCTGTTTTTT	CASGGTGGGELFF	.	.	TRBV6-6	TRBJ2-2
TGTGCCAGCAGCTTAGGAGGGGCCATGAACACTGAAGCTTTCTTT	CASSLGGAMNTEAFF	.	.	TRBV7-2	TRBJ1-1
TGCAGTGCCGAGCCCCAAGAGACCCAGTACTTC	CSAEPQETQYF	once	.	TRBV20-1	TRBJ2-5
TGTGCCAGCAGCCCCCAAGCGGGAGCGATCGGGGAGCTGTTTTTT	CASSPQAGAIGELFF	.	TRBD2	TRBV7-3	TRBJ2-2
TGTGCCAGCAGCCCCCGGGGGGGAGGGAATTCACCCCTCCACTTT	CASSPRGGGNSPLHF	once	.	TRBV13	TRBJ1-6
TGTGCCACTGGACAGGGGATGATGAGCAATCAGCCCCAGCATTTT	CATGQGMMSNQPQHF	medium-sized	TRBD1	TRBV2	TRBJ1-5
TGTGCCAGCAGCTTGGGCAGGGGGAACTATGGCTACACCTTC	CASSLGRGNYGYTF	.	TRBD1	TRBV7-9	TRBJ1-2
TGCAGCGTGTCAACGGGACTAACCACAGATACGCAGTATTTT	CSVSTGLTTDTQYF	.	TRBD2	TRBV29-1	TRBJ2-3
TGCGCCAGCAGCCAGGTCAGTTCGGGGCAAGAGACCCAGTACTTC	CASSQVSSGQETQYF	.	.	TRBV5-1	TRBJ2-5
TGTGCCAGCAGCTCAGAGACAGGGGGTGATGGCTACACCTTC	CASSSETGGDGYTF	.	TRBD1	TRBV7-3	TRBJ1-2
TGTGCCATCAGGTCAGTGGAGAATGAAAAACTGTTTTTT	CAIRSVENEKLFF	few	.	TRBV10-3	TRBJ1-4
TGTGCCAGCTCACCAACGGCGGGGGGATTCCACGAGCAGTACTTC	CASSPTAGGFHEQYF	.	TRBD2	TRBV18	TRBJ2-7
TGTGCCAGCAGTACCCCCGACCGGTTACTCGAGACCCAGTACTTC	CASSTPDRLLETQYF	.	.	TRBV11-2	TRBJ2-5
TGCGCCAGCAGTGGGAACTGGGACTTAAACACAGATACGCAGTATTTT	CASSGNWDLNTDTQYF	medium-sized	.	TRBV10-2	TRBJ2-3
TGTGCCAGCAGTGAGCAGGGCGTTAACTATGGCTACACCTTC	CASSEQGVNYGYTF	.	.	TRBV25-1	TRBJ1-2
TGTGCCAGCAGCCAAGGAGCGGGAGTAGGCAATGAGCAGTTCTTC	CASSQGAGVGNEQFF	.	TRBD2	TRBV7-9	TRBJ2-1
TGTGCCAGCAGCTTGCAGACAGGGGGCACAGATACGCAGTATTTT	CASSLQTGGTDTQYF	.	TRBD1	TRBV7-9	TRBJ2-3
TGTGCCATCAGTGATTTCCGACTGGGGAACACTGAAGCTTTCTTT	CAISDFRLGNTEAFF	once	.	TRBV10-3	TRBJ1-1
TGTGCCAGCAGTGTTACTAGCGGGAGTGTAGATACGCAGTATTTT	CASSVTSGSVDTQYF	.	TRBD2	TRBV6-1	TRBJ2-3